The TCR beta chain under discussion was sequenced for a study of T cells in Graves' hyperthyroidism and ophthalmopathy. V was clipped by 3 bases and J by 3 bases, with 12 bases between them. Germline-derived CDR1 and CDR2 are DFQATT and SNEGSKA (reference sequence). This CDR3 spans 14 amino acids. The definition of stable Graves' hyperthyroidism was no ophthalmopathy progression within 18 months. TCR beta CDR3 sequences were amplified from RNA transcripts. With the HTBI primer set, the TCR CDR3 went through a first round of RT-PCR. TCRdb independently ran MiXCR on the multiplex PCR reads; one entry per CDR3 protein. The table shows over 450,000 distinct CDR3 sequences, with under 15% occurring only once. This clonotype was detected ten times or more.

Sequencing input: blood. This receptor was identified in a woman aged 18-30 years with Graves' hyperthyroidism. The genes are TRBV20-1 and TRBJ1-5; D gene uncertain. In DNA form, the CDR3 reads TGCAGTGCTAGGGTGGGGTCGGTCAATCAGCCCCAGCATTTT. This gives the protein CSARVGSVNQPQHF.